The source of this T cell receptor (beta chain) is a study of beta chain features in type 1 diabetes (dated by TCRdb to the late 2010s). Background on the whole study: No differences in mean age, gender distribution, total cell number or subset yield were found between patients and healthy donors. A total of under 120,000,000 sorted cells were examined across all samples, and RNA yield correlated strongly with the number of cells per subset. The study compared TCRB repertoires of sorted circulating CD4+ T cell subsets between recently diagnosed type 1 diabetes patients and matched healthy donors. Naive and central memory subsets were obtained from all 30 or so donors, but regulatory and stem cell-like memory subsets were isolated from only 8 patients and roughly eight healthy donors.

This clone has only a few counts. This clone's antigen is unknown. The input lacks base qualities; no much larger clone sits a single base away. Results and caveats for the whole study, not just this receptor: Naive, central memory and regulatory TCRB repertoires appeared to be more similar among patients than among healthy donors. At VDJ recombination sites, patients with type 1 diabetes made fewer insertions and deleted more nucleotides, a pattern implying thymic rearrangement abnormalities. Because cDNA was sequenced instead of genomic DNA, highly expressing activated cells could be over-represented, though the groups showed no difference in activation or CD3 levels. Shorter templates might be favored by PCR, yet because patient and control samples were amplified and corrected together, any such skew would affect both groups equally. Only small numbers of individuals were included in the HLA sub-analyses, which left unresolved whether HLA type had any influence on TCRB rearrangement. Type 1 diabetes patients showed a moderate but significant shortening of TCRB CDR3 length in all four CD4+ subsets.

A single peripheral blood draw of about 116 mL on average was collected from each donor into heparinised tubes. Naive, central memory, regulatory and stem cell-like memory CD4+ T cells were sorted on a BD FACSAria II using a panel including CD45RO, CCR7, CD25, CD127, CD95 and CD27. All sorted populations exceeded 98% purity. PBMCs were separated immediately by Lymphoprep density gradient centrifugation and were stained directly, without being cultured. So that batch effects would be minimized, each experiment stained and sorted samples in pairs, pairing one healthy donor with one patient. V trim: 5 bases; J trim: 5 bases; unmatched bases: 10. Via the germline V gene, CDR1 is SGHTA and CDR2 FQGNSA. The CDR3 runs 15 residues from the cysteine to the phenylalanine. The only DNA kept is the CDR3, 45 bases in frame from the first base. The High Capacity cDNA Reverse Transcription Kit was used to reverse transcribe all of the isolated RNA, meaning that expressed TCRB transcripts were what got sequenced. Deep immunoSEQ sequencing was performed on naive, central memory and regulatory T cell samples, with an average of approximately 3.9 million total reads per sample. After sorted cells were lysed in RLT buffer, RNA was extracted with DNase-treated RNeasy Micro or Mini kits, with the choice depending on cell number. Each cell subset was processed on its own to prevent cross-contamination, while patient and healthy donor samples were processed together. The immunoSEQ multiplex PCR was used to amplify TCRB sequences from cDNA, generating 87-bp fragments that spanned the CDR3 region. Sequencing of the amplicons was performed on the Illumina HiSeq platform. The authors' analysis ran thus. Synthetic template baselines were used to correct PCR bias computationally, reads within Hamming distance 2 were collapsed together, and singletons that could not be merged were discarded. Reads were aligned against IMGT so that V, D and J genes, CDR3 length and insertions or deletions at six rearrangement sites could be assigned. Within each subset, clonotype counts were normalized to sorted cell number, after which true diversity and Gini coefficients were computed with the tcR R package. The overlap coefficient, calculated on TCRB nucleotide sequences, was used to quantify repertoire sharing. TCRdb took over this immuneACCESS table, retaining in-frame rearrangements with V and J assigned. Such tables are incomplete; in checked studies, under half of the missing clones stem from an unresolved V gene, and the remainder is unexplained. From that table come the V and J calls and clone size; the DNA was used to work out D and trimming. Within this sample are over 150,000 clones, with about 9.3% of them counted one time only. The ten biggest clones cover approximately 0.5% of the sample.

The rearranged chain carries TRBV7-2 and TRBJ2-3; 7 nucleotides in the junction match TRBD2. The specimen sequenced was central memory CD4+ T cells from blood. The sequence came from a man aged 25-45 years with type 1 diabetes. The encoded CDR3 is CASSPGTNIGDTQYF. The DNA reads TGTGCCAGCAGCCCCGGGACTAACATTGGAGATACGCAGTATTTT.